A single T cell receptor (beta chain) is shown here with its context. What it recognizes is unknown. The Oncomine TCR Beta short-read assay was what sequenced the DNA obtained from cultured CD4+ T cells. TCRdb reprocessed the PCR reads with MiXCR, giving one entry per CDR3 protein. The sample holds about 20,000 distinct CDR3 sequences, 60% seen once. This record belongs to a study of vaccination and CD4 T cells after COVID-19. Study at large: In culture, cells were exposed to overlapping spike peptides from SARS-CoV-2, HCoV-NL63, HCoV-OC43 and HCoV-229E.

Study conclusions and caveats: Among those convalescent, a median 86.3% of reactive clones emerged solely post-vaccination.

Germline V lookup: CDR1 DFQATT, CDR2 SNEGSKA (reference sequence). The CDR3 runs to 16 residues. The ends lost 2 bases at V and 3 bases at J; junction bases unmatched: 9. Treatment described: roughly ten-day PBMC culture with coronavirus spike peptide pools or control peptides (ViraFEST assay). Patients returned positive PCR results between March and December 2020, earlier than US Alpha, Beta and Delta variants. The genes are TRBV20-1 and TRBJ2-1; 8 bases are a match to TRBD2. Sequencing was performed on CD4+ T cells from blood, cultured in vitro, taken after SARS-CoV-2 vaccination. This TCR derives from a human donor who had recovered from COVID-19. The CDR3 DNA follows: TGCAGTGCTAGATTTCTATCCGGGAGGGGCTACAATGAGCAGTTCTTC. Translation gives CSARFLSGRGYNEQFF.